The present TCR beta chain was sequenced within a study of cytomegalovirus exposure and HLA in healthy donors. Germline V gene data show CDR1 as SGHVS and CDR2 as FQNEAQ. CDR3 size: 15 residues. The V segment lost 5 bases and the J segment 2 bases; nucleotides outside the gene matches: 9. It was with 60 Vbeta and 13 Jbeta primers that the PCR ran. Data came from immunoSEQ multiplex PCR; TCRdb stores just in-frame clones and leaves some out. This sample has 250,000 to 350,000 clones, with 80% to 90% found just once. The chain is built from TRBV7-8 and TRBJ2-7; TRBD1 agrees at 7 bases. The TCR was taken from a man aged 35 to 55 in good health and CMV-seropositive. Material: PBMCs. The CDR3 region has the DNA TGTGCCAGCAGCATCGGGACAGTTCCACCCTACGAGCAGTACTTC. It specifies CASSIGTVPPYEQYF.